The 30 T cell receptor beta chains listed next were all sequenced from one sample in a study of T-cell memory formation after mild COVID-19. TCRdb reprocessed the 5' RACE reads with MiXCR, giving one entry per CDR3 protein. The profile shows about 130,000 distinct CDR3 sequences, over 15% of them singletons. Sample: PBMCs or a T cell subset sorted from them (not recorded which). All receptors come from a man aged 18 to 35 who had mild COVID-19 (a few samples of this study predate the infection). Cell type and time point are not known.

This rearrangement joins TRBV5-1 to TRBJ1-5, with a possible D match to TRBD1 (6 bases). V lost 1 base and J 4 bases, leaving 9 bases between the germline ends. Germline loops: CDR1 SGHRS, CDR2 YFSETQ. The CDR3 spans 14 residues. The chain's CDR3 is CASSLQGQNQPQHF. CDR3 coding DNA: TGCGCCAGCAGCTTGCAGGGACAAAATCAGCCCCAGCATTTT.

The chain combines TRBV2 with TRBJ1-5; no reliable D call. Germline V gene sequence: CDR1 SNHLY, CDR2 FYNNEI. This CDR3 has 15 amino acids. The germline V and J ends were trimmed by 5 bases and 0 bases, with 11 bases remaining between them. CDR3 residues: CASSKSTVSNQPQHF. The CDR3 DNA reads TGTGCCAGCAGTAAGAGTACGGTTAGCAATCAGCCCCAGCATTTT. The full variable domain, its missing parts supplied by reference TRBV2 and TRBJ1-5, is EPEVTQTPSHQVTQMGQEVILRCVPISNHLYFYWYRQILGQKVEFLVSFYNNEISEKSEIFDDQFSVERPDGSNFTLKIRSTKLEDSAMYFCASSKSTVSNQPQHFGDGTRLSIL.

This clonotype showed up just once. The chain links TRBV6-2 or TRBV6-3 to TRBJ1-5; D uncertain. Trimming removed 0 bases at V and 10 bases at J, with 10 bases between. This CDR3 has 13 residues. Germline values: CDR1 MNHEY, CDR2 SVGEGT. The DNA for the CDR3 is TGTGCCAGCAGTTACTCCCGCCAGACACCCCAGCATTTT. Encoded protein: CASSYSRQTPQHF.

This clonotype has more than one count but fewer than ten. The rearrangement uses TRBV9 and TRBJ2-1; a possible D gene is TRBD2 (6 bases). This CDR3 has 14 residues. CDR1 is SGDLS, CDR2 YYNGEE, per germline. With 0 bases removed from V and 5 bases from J, the gap between germline ends came to 9 bases. The CDR3 loop reads CASSVGWRDNEQFF. The CDR3 bases are TGTGCCAGCAGCGTAGGTTGGAGGGACAATGAGCAGTTCTTC.

J is TRBJ2-1 and V is TRBV4-3, with D unresolved. Trimming removed 1 base at V and 9 bases at J, with 13 bases between. The CDR3 loop spans 14 amino acids. The germline gives CDR1 LGHNA, CDR2 YSLEER. The CDR3 sequence: CASSQGLPNGEQFF. Written as DNA, the CDR3 is TGCGCCAGCAGCCAAGGGCTCCCTAATGGTGAGCAGTTCTTC.

The chain combines TRBV7-2 with TRBJ2-5; a possible D gene is TRBD1 (7 bases). The CDR3 length is 16 residues. The ends were cut back, 6 bases at V and 4 bases at J, with 21 bases in the middle. Germline V CDR1 and CDR2: SGHTA, FQGNSA. The CDR3, as DNA: TGTGCCAGCAGTTTCCCTTACGCAGGGGGGAGAGAGACCCAGTACTTC. It yields the protein CASSFPYAGGRETQYF.

The gene calls are TRBV5-5 and TRBJ1-6, with 8 positions matching TRBD1. Per the germline V gene, CDR1 is SGHKS and CDR2 is YYEKEE (reference sequence). V shed 2 bases and J 10 bases; nucleotides not matched to a gene: 5. The CDR3 is made up of 14 amino acids. The CDR3 DNA sequence: TGTGCCAGCAGCTTAGCAGGGGGCCCCTCACCCCTCCACTTT. Its protein product is CASSLAGGPSPLHF.

This clonotype was seen only a few times. V is TRBV12-3 or TRBV12-4 and J is TRBJ2-5, with 8 bases lining up with TRBD1. The CDR3 consists of 13 residues. V shed 7 bases and J 4 bases; nucleotides not matched to a gene: 5. CDR3 DNA sequence: TGTGCCAGCACCATGACAGGGGCAGAGACCCAGTACTTC. It yields the protein CASTMTGAETQYF.

This rearrangement joins TRBV20-1 to TRBJ2-7, with TRBD2 as a possible D gene (5 bases). The V end was cut by 6 bases, the J end by 0 bases, with 18 bases between. CDR3 length: 15 residues. Germline V CDR1 and CDR2: DFQATT, SNEGSKA (reference sequence). DNA for the CDR3: TGCAGTGCCAACCCTCCGGGGTCCCTCTCCTACGAGCAGTACTTC. It is translated as CSANPPGSLSYEQYF.

In its sample, this clonotype was seen a few times. J is TRBJ2-5 and V is TRBV4-1; D gene uncertain. The V gene's germline CDR1 is MGHRA and CDR2 YSYEKL. The length of the CDR3 is 17 residues. V was trimmed by 0 bases and J by 1 base, leaving 15 bases between them. CDR3 protein: CASSQDNISPVQETQYF. As DNA, the CDR3 is TGCGCCAGCAGCCAAGACAATATTTCGCCAGTCCAAGAGACCCAGTACTTC.

This clonotype was counted between two and nine times. The CDR3 is CASSSAGDFYNEQFF. CDR3 bases: TGTGCCAGCAGTTCAGCCGGAGATTTCTACAATGAGCAGTTCTTC. The chain employs TRBV27 and TRBJ2-1, with no clear D. This CDR3 spans 15 amino acids. V was shortened by 4 bases and J by 3 bases, with 13 bases between the two germline ends. Germline V gene sequence: CDR1 MNHEY, CDR2 SMNVEV (reference sequence).

The chain combines TRBV7-2 with TRBJ2-5; D might be TRBD2 (6 bases). CDR1 is SGHTA, CDR2 FQGNSA, per germline. The CDR3 has 16 amino acids. Deletions cut 6 bases from V and 1 base from J, with 18 bases between. This CDR3 is CASRSSGAGTQETQYF. DNA of the CDR3: TGTGCCAGCAGATCCTCGGGTGCGGGGACCCAAGAGACCCAGTACTTC. Full variable domain (rest looked up from reference TRBV7-2 and TRBJ2-5): GAGVSQSPSNKVTEKGKDVELRCDPISGHTALYWYRQSLGQGLEFLIYFQGNSAPDKSGLPSDRFSAERTGGSVSTLTIQRTQQEDSAVYLCASRSSGAGTQETQYFGPGTRLLVL.

This clonotype was seen more than once but under ten times. The chain uses TRBV7-2 and TRBJ1-2; no clear D gene. CDR1 and CDR2 (germline): SGHTA, FQGNSA. The CDR3 is made up of 13 amino acids. V shed 2 bases and J shed 6 bases, with 10 bases lying between them. In DNA form, the CDR3 reads TGTGCCAGCAGCTTACGGGTAAAAGATGGCTACACCTTC. It encodes CASSLRVKDGYTF.

This clonotype was seen a handful of times. CDR3 in DNA: TGTGCCAGCAGACATGAAGAGACCCAGTACTTC. It yields the protein CASRHEETQYF. The chain couples TRBV12-3 or TRBV12-4 to TRBJ2-5; no clear D. This CDR3 region has 11 residues. V lost 6 bases and J 3 bases, leaving 5 bases between the germline ends.

The rearrangement links TRBV7-3 to TRBJ1-1; maybe TRBD1 (6 bases). Germline CDR1 and CDR2: SGHTA and FQGTGA. This CDR3 contains 15 residues. Trimming took off 6 bases at V and 0 bases at J, with 14 bases between the two ends. CDR3 protein: CASSRSGALNTEAFF. The CDR3 region has the DNA TGTGCCAGCAGTCGGTCAGGGGCCCTGAACACTGAAGCTTTCTTT.

V gene TRBV6-1 combines with J gene TRBJ2-7, with no clear D. Trimming shortened V by 6 bases and J by 0 bases, and 12 bases separated the two germline ends. The CDR3 sequence is 14 residues long. Germline assignment: CDR1 MNHNS and CDR2 SASEGT. The CDR3, as DNA: TGTGCCAGCAGCGGTAACACATACTCCTACGAGCAGTACGTC. Residues: CASSGNTYSYEQYV.

This clonotype has more than one count but fewer than ten. The chain couples TRBV7-2 to TRBJ1-2, with 11 bases lining up with TRBD1. V shed 6 bases and J 3 bases; nucleotides not matched to a gene: 6. The CDR3 length is 15 residues. CDR1 and CDR2 (germline): SGHTA, FQGNSA. This CDR3 reads CASRYPGQGDYGYTF. The CDR3 coding sequence is TGTGCCAGCAGATATCCGGGACAGGGGGACTATGGCTACACCTTC. Using reference TRBV7-2 and TRBJ1-2 for the parts outside the CDR3, the full variable domain is GAGVSQSPSNKVTEKGKDVELRCDPISGHTALYWYRQSLGQGLEFLIYFQGNSAPDKSGLPSDRFSAERTGGSVSTLTIQRTQQEDSAVYLCASRYPGQGDYGYTFGSGTRLTVV.

This clonotype occurred a few times. The chain recombines TRBV18 with TRBJ2-5; TRBD2 matches 9 bases. The CDR3 covers 15 residues. J gave up 2 bases and V 3 bases, and 4 bases lay outside the gene matches. Germline CDR1 KGHSH, CDR2 LQKENI. CDR3 DNA: TGTGCCAGCTCACCTGCTAGCGGGATACAAGAGACCCAGTACTTC. Protein: CASSPASGIQETQYF.

Only a few counts were recorded for this clonotype. In DNA form, the CDR3 reads TGTGCCAGCAGTTGGGTAGGGGGCGGTTCACCCCTCCACTTT. As protein: CASSWVGGGSPLHF. The chain recombines TRBV6-5 with TRBJ1-6; 7 bases agree with TRBD1. The CDR3 is 14 residues long. The V gene's germline CDR1 is MNHEY and CDR2 SVGAGI. V lost 4 bases, J lost 9 bases, and 6 bases stayed unmatched.

This rearrangement joins TRBV29-1 to TRBJ2-1; a possible D gene is TRBD2 (6 bases). The CDR3 contains 13 residues. Looked up from germline, CDR1 is SQVTM and CDR2 is ANQGSEA. V was pared by 7 bases and J by 1 base, with 11 bases between. Here the CDR3 DNA reads TGCAGCGCTCCCCGGGGGTCCTACAATGAGCAGTTCTTC. It specifies CSAPRGSYNEQFF.

V is TRBV6-6 and J is TRBJ2-7; a possible D gene is TRBD2 (5 bases). V lost 3 bases to trimming and J lost 0 bases, with 9 bases between them. This CDR3 comprises 14 residues. CDR1 is MNHNY, CDR2 SVGAGI, per germline (reference sequence). The CDR3 region is CASSYGGRSYEQYF. CDR3 in DNA: TGTGCCAGCAGTTATGGCGGGCGCTCCTACGAGCAGTACTTC.

In this sample, this clonotype turned up a few times. The V call is TRBV7-9, the J call TRBJ2-6, with D uncertain. The CDR3 consists of 17 residues. Trimming left V 5 bases short and J 0 bases short, with 14 bases between. Germline CDR1 reads SEHNR; CDR2 reads FQNEAQ (reference sequence). The CDR3 DNA is TGTGCCAGCAGCCCACGACGGGTTGGCTCTGGGGCCAACGTCCTGACTTTC. The encoded protein is CASSPRRVGSGANVLTF.

This clonotype turned up a few times. This chain uses TRBV4-3 with TRBJ2-3; a possible D gene is TRBD2 (5 bases). The CDR3 covers 15 residues. Germline lookup yields CDR1 LGHNA and CDR2 YSLEER. Trimming took off 5 bases at V and 2 bases at J, with 14 bases between the two ends. DNA for the CDR3: TGCGCCAGCAGCGTCTCCGGGGATCCCACAGATACGCAGTATTTT. This translates into CASSVSGDPTDTQYF.

This clonotype was seen a handful of times. This chain uses TRBV5-1 with TRBJ2-1; D gene ambiguous. This CDR3 spans 13 amino acids. V lost 3 bases and J lost 6, with 10 bases in between. Germline V CDR1 and CDR2: SGHRS, YFSETQ. DNA for the CDR3: TGCGCCAGCAGCTCCGAAACGGCCAATGAGCAGTTCTTC. Protein product: CASSSETANEQFF.

This clonotype was picked up many times. The CDR3 spells CASSTPIQTGYQETQYF. CDR3 nucleotides: TGTGCCAGCAGCACCCCCATCCAGACAGGGTACCAAGAGACCCAGTACTTC. The V gene is TRBV7-9, the J gene TRBJ2-5; TRBD1 matches at 7 bases. Germline V gene lookup returns CDR1 SEHNR and CDR2 FQNEAQ (reference sequence). V dropped 5 bases and J dropped 0; count of bases not matched to a gene: 12. The CDR3 is 17 residues long.

This chain uses TRBV7-2 with TRBJ1-2; D perhaps matches TRBD1 (5 bases). Germline CDR1 and CDR2: SGHTA and FQGNSA. Trimming removed 7 bases from V and 8 bases from J, with 17 bases in between. The CDR3 spans 13 residues. CDR3 nucleotide sequence: TGTGCCAGCAACCACAGGCCCGGCGTAGGCTACACCTTC. The encoded protein is CASNHRPGVGYTF.

The chain recombines TRBV9 with TRBJ2-5, with TRBD2 matching 11 bases. From germline, CDR1 is SGDLS and CDR2 YYNGEE. The CDR3 consists of 16 residues. Trimming removed 0 bases from V and 3 bases from J; junction bases left unmatched: 4. The CDR3 nucleotides read TGTGCCAGCAGCGTAGCCCCGGGACTAGCGGAAGAGACCCAGTACTTC. It yields the protein CASSVAPGLAEETQYF.

This clonotype was counted only a few times. The genes are TRBV4-3 and TRBJ2-7; TRBD1 aligns across 7 bases. The CDR3 runs 15 residues. After removal of 4 bases from V and 0 bases from J, the junction contained 6 bases not matched to a gene. The germline V gene has CDR1 LGHNA and CDR2 YSLEER. This chain's CDR3 is CASSREGTVSYEQYF. As DNA, the CDR3 is TGCGCCAGCAGCCGAGAAGGGACAGTCTCCTACGAGCAGTACTTC.

The chain links TRBV12-3 or TRBV12-4 to TRBJ1-2; D is unclear. This CDR3 comprises 12 residues. V was clipped by 0 bases and J by 10 bases, with 9 bases between them. The CDR3 DNA reads TGTGCCAGCAGTTTAGCGGATGGGGACTACACCTTC. Amino acids: CASSLADGDYTF.

This chain links TRBV20-1 with TRBJ2-7, with D possibly being TRBD2 (6 bases). The V and J ends lost 8 bases and 1 base respectively, with 18 bases between them. CDR3 length equals 14 residues. Germline-derived CDR1 and CDR2 are DFQATT and SNEGSKA (reference sequence). The CDR3 loop reads CSMVKTGLSYEQYF. In DNA, the CDR3 is TGCAGTATGGTTAAAACGGGACTGTCCTACGAGCAGTACTTC.